This T cell receptor beta chain was recovered during a study of tissue T cells after allogeneic stem cell transplantation. Study at large: Tissue samples with histologically apparent lymphocytes on H&E review were prioritized for sequencing.

In the case of this clone: Antigen: not known.

CDR1 is LNHNV, CDR2 YYDKDF, per germline (reference sequence). J was trimmed by 4 bases and V by 4 bases; bases with no gene match: 2. This CDR3 contains 13 residues. General study results and limits: The patient cohort was small and clinically heterogeneous, with limited sampling depth. Anatomically similar tissues had similar TCR repertoires within each patient.

Assay used: immunoSEQ multiplex PCR; TCRdb lists only in-frame clones, some missing. The repertoire consists of 6,000 or so clones, with approximately 59% occurring once and the leading ten covering roughly 22%. This clonotype was sampled from a male donor older than 55 with lung cancer. The sample consisted of tissue from the jejunum, taken at autopsy. V is TRBV15 and J is TRBJ1-1, with 8 bases identical to TRBD1. The DNA for the CDR3 is TGTGCCACCAGCACGGACAGGGTCACTGAAGCTTTCTTT. It is translated as CATSTDRVTEAFF.